The rows below give T cell receptor beta chains drawn from one sample of a study of blood T cells in healthy people across ages. One entry per CDR3 protein results from TCRdb running MiXCR on the 5' RACE reads. The data hold about 640,000 distinct CDR3 sequences, with about 30% observed a single time. The source material was blood. The receptors shown here come from a woman older than 75 in good health. Both conserved end residues are part of each CDR3. Each record gives: D gene, V gene, J gene, CDR3 protein. A D gene is named only where the DNA matches it firmly.

-,TRBV29-1,TRBJ2-3,CSVGLSSGGDTQYF
-,TRBV10-3,TRBJ1-1,CAIRPGPRPDTEAFF
TRBD1,TRBV4-1,TRBJ1-2,CASSQGQGEGYTF
TRBD1,TRBV7-2,TRBJ2-3,CASSQQGVRDTQYF
-,TRBV5-1,TRBJ2-1,CASSWGAGGSYNEQFF
-,TRBV6-6,TRBJ2-6,CASNYPISGANVLTF
TRBD1,TRBV12-3/TRBV12-4,TRBJ2-7,CASSSNDRGVYF
-,TRBV6-5,TRBJ1-1,CASSYVRGPEAFF
-,TRBV3-1,TRBJ2-5,CASSPWGLSQETQYF
TRBD1,TRBV19,TRBJ2-7,CASSTGQGYSYEQYF
-,TRBV9,TRBJ2-1,CASSVGLGLDNEQFF
-,TRBV4-1,TRBJ2-5,CASSQDFGQETQYF
-,TRBV28,TRBJ1-1,CASSLMDGEAFF
TRBD2,TRBV10-3,TRBJ2-3,CAITRTSGGDTQYF
TRBD1,TRBV2,TRBJ2-7,CASRLDRGRIIYEQYF
-,TRBV21-1,TRBJ2-3,CASSAQSPNQTDTQYF
-,TRBV15,TRBJ1-4,CATSRAGVGNEKLFF
TRBD1,TRBV29-1,TRBJ2-5,CSVQGQGMTQYF
TRBD1,TRBV20-1,TRBJ2-7,CSGLGQGHEQYF
-,TRBV6-1,TRBJ2-7,CASSELVPPNEQYF
-,TRBV19,TRBJ1-1,CASSIQGTGTEAFF